A single sample gave rise to the 28 T cell receptor beta chains below, sequenced in a study of cytomegalovirus exposure and HLA in healthy donors (dated by TCRdb to about 2017). The protocol used for the library was the immunoSEQ multiplex PCR assay. This is the immuneACCESS table as TCRdb keeps it, with only in-frame sequences that have V and J called. A part of the clones is gone; compared with another copy, unresolved V genes explain less than half, and the rest is unexplained. This sample comprises 100,000 to 150,000 clones, 80% to 90% of them detected only once. The ten most abundant clones make up around 1.1% of the sample. The sequenced sample consisted of PBMCs. These receptor sequences come from a woman aged 18-29 years in good health and CMV-seronegative.

This chain uses TRBV14 with TRBJ2-2; 8 nucleotides line up with TRBD1. From germline, CDR1 is SGHDN and CDR2 FVKESK. The CDR3 loop spans 16 amino acids. Unmatched junction bases numbered 8, after V lost 3 bases and J lost 5 bases. As DNA, the CDR3 is TGTGCCAGCAGCCAGGTGGGGACAGGACCGACCGGGGAGCTGTTTTTT. Its translation: CASSQVGTGPTGELFF.

The chain carries TRBV28 and TRBJ1-2; D may be TRBD1 (6 bases). The CDR3 length is 13 residues. Germline CDR1 MDHEN, CDR2 SYDVKM. V lost 8 bases and J lost 8, with 18 bases in between. CDR3 amino acids: CASSTGRGRGYTF. CDR3 DNA sequence: TGTGCCAGCTCCACTGGGCGGGGGCGAGGCTACACCTTC.

V and J are TRBV28 and TRBJ2-7; 10 bases line up with TRBD1. The CDR3 spans 14 residues. Unmatched junction bases numbered 9, after V lost 5 bases and J lost 8 bases. Germline V CDR1 and CDR2: MDHEN, SYDVKM. CDR3 amino acids: CASSLTGTGAKQYV. The CDR3 DNA reads as TGTGCCAGCAGTCTAACCGGGACAGGGGCAAAGCAGTACGTC.

Here the CDR3 reads CASRPQSGGALAGELFF. In DNA form, the CDR3 reads TGCGCCAGCAGACCACAATCGGGGGGCGCATTGGCCGGGGAGCTGTTTTTT. This chain joins TRBV5-1 and TRBJ2-2; perhaps TRBD2 as D (7 bases). This CDR3 is 17 amino acids long. Germline V gene lookup returns CDR1 SGHRS and CDR2 YFSETQ. V lost 5 bases and J lost 6, with 23 bases in between.

The chain is built from TRBV30 and TRBJ1-2; 9 nucleotides agree with TRBD1. V lost 1 base and J lost 8; bases outside the gene matches: 8. Germline-derived CDR1 and CDR2 are GTSNPN and SVGIG (reference sequence). The CDR3 has 14 residues. The CDR3 sequence: CAWSAGTGGNGYTF. CDR3 nucleotides: TGTGCCTGGAGTGCGGGAACAGGGGGCAACGGCTACACCTTC. Complete variable domain (other parts from reference TRBV30 and TRBJ1-2): SQTIHQWPATLVQPVGSPLSLECTVEGTSNPNLYWYRQAAGRGLQLLFYSVGIGQISSEVPQNLSASRPQDRQFILSSKKLLLSDSGFYLCAWSAGTGGNGYTFGSGTRLTVV.

The chain is built from TRBV29-1 and TRBJ2-3, with D possibly TRBD1 on 5 matching bases. This CDR3 comprises 16 residues. Deletions cut 0 bases from V and 2 bases from J, with 15 bases between. In germline, CDR1 is SQVTM, CDR2 ANQGSEA. In DNA form, the CDR3 reads TGCAGCGTTGAAGATCGCGAAGGGGTTATCACAGATACGCAGTATTTT. Translating it yields CSVEDREGVITDTQYF.

The rearrangement joins TRBV11-1 to TRBJ2-5, with 7 bases aligning to TRBD1. Germline loops: CDR1 SGHAT, CDR2 FQDESV (reference sequence). Trimming cost V 6 bases and J 5 bases; bases outside gene matches: 9. CDR3 length: 14 amino acids. CDR3 amino acids: CASSSDRVRETQYF. Here the CDR3 DNA reads TGTGCCAGCAGTTCTGACAGGGTCCGGGAGACCCAGTACTTC.

The genes are TRBV7-9 and TRBJ1-4; the D gene is possibly TRBD1 (6 bases). The V end lost 6 bases, the J end lost 8 bases, and 13 bases lay between the germline ends. There are 13 residues in the CDR3. From germline, CDR1 is SEHNR and CDR2 FQNEAQ (reference sequence). This CDR3 reads CASSQGLGEKLFF. The DNA of the CDR3 is TGTGCCAGCAGTCAGGGGCTGGGCGAAAAACTGTTTTTT.

This clone has only a few counts. The CDR3 loop reads CAWSSSQETQYF. The CDR3 bases are TGTGCCTGGAGTTCTAGTCAAGAGACCCAGTACTTC. The gene calls are TRBV30 and TRBJ2-5; no clear D gene. The CDR3 has 12 amino acids. Trimming pared 2 bases from V and 2 bases from J, leaving 6 bases between. Germline V lookup: CDR1 GTSNPN, CDR2 SVGIG (reference sequence).

The chain couples TRBV30 to TRBJ2-6; 9 bases line up with TRBD1. Germline V gives CDR1 GTSNPN, CDR2 SVGIG (reference sequence). CDR3 length equals 17 residues. V was pared by 6 bases and J by 4 bases, with 13 bases of the junction left unmatched. The CDR3 DNA reads TGTGCCTGCGTTGCTGGGACAGGGATCGCCGGGGCCAACGTCCTGACTTTC. Protein sequence: CACVAGTGIAGANVLTF. Looking up the rest from reference TRBV30 and TRBJ2-6 gives the full variable domain: SQTIHQWPATLVQPVGSPLSLECTVEGTSNPNLYWYRQAAGRGLQLLFYSVGIGQISSEVPQNLSASRPQDRQFILSSKKLLLSDSGFYLCACVAGTGIAGANVLTFGAGSRLTVL.

This clone was seen just once. The rearrangement uses TRBV10-2 and TRBJ1-2, with TRBD1 matching over 8 bases. This CDR3 spans 14 amino acids. Germline V gives CDR1 WSHSY, CDR2 SAAADI. Trimming at V came to 3 bases and at J to 1 base, leaving 1 base not matched to a gene. The CDR3 DNA reads as TGCGCCAGCAGTGATACAGGGGGTAACTATGGCTACACCTTC. Its translation: CASSDTGGNYGYTF.

This clone was picked up a small number of times. This rearrangement joins TRBV7-6 to TRBJ1-2, with 9 positions matching TRBD1. The CDR3 spans 14 residues. Germline trimming cut 5 bases from V and 7 bases from J; bases unmatched to any gene: 8. The germline CDR1 and CDR2 sequences are SGHVS and FNYEAQ. CDR3 sequence: CASSPGQGSGGYTF. Written as DNA, the CDR3 is TGTGCCAGCAGCCCAGGACAGGGGAGCGGTGGCTACACCTTC.

This chain uses TRBV29-1 with TRBJ2-7; possible D gene TRBD2, 5 bases. Per the germline V gene, CDR1 is SQVTM and CDR2 is ANQGSEA. The CDR3 covers 12 residues. Trimming took 5 bases from V and 0 from J, leaving 8 bases between them. In nucleotides, the CDR3 is TGCAGCGTTTCCGGGAACTCCTACGAGCAGTACTTC. Protein product: CSVSGNSYEQYF.

Of note for this clone: This sample also contains other DNA sequences that code for the same CDR3. The chain is built from TRBV28 and TRBJ2-7; D is undetermined. The CDR3 is 12 amino acids. The germline CDR1 and CDR2 sequences are MDHEN and SYDVKM. Trimming shortened V by 5 bases and J by 0 bases, and 5 bases separated the two germline ends. The DNA of the CDR3 is TGTGCCAGCAGTCGAGACTCCTACGAGCAGTACTTC. Its protein product is CASSRDSYEQYF.

The chain has TRBV7-2 and TRBJ2-3; 11 nucleotides align to TRBD2. Germline V gives CDR1 SGHTA, CDR2 FQGNSA. This CDR3 has 17 residues. Germline trimming cut 4 bases from V and 4 bases from J; bases unmatched to any gene: 10. The CDR3 region is CASSSTRLAGLADTQYF. The DNA of the CDR3 is TGTGCCAGCAGCTCTACGAGACTAGCGGGATTGGCAGATACGCAGTATTTT.

The chain is built from TRBV29-1 and TRBJ1-1; D is unresolved. Germline V lookup: CDR1 SQVTM, CDR2 ANQGSEA. V was clipped by 1 base and J by 6 bases, with 12 bases between them. The CDR3 is 13 residues long. DNA of the CDR3: TGCAGCGTTGAAGTCGGGGTAAGGGCTGAAGCTTTCTTT. Translated: CSVEVGVRAEAFF.

The rearrangement links TRBV25-1 to TRBJ1-2; 8 nucleotides match TRBD1. V lost 1 base, J lost 2 bases, and 3 bases stayed unmatched. Germline CDR1 reads MGHDK; CDR2 reads SYGVNS. This CDR3 is built from 15 residues. In nucleotides, the CDR3 is TGTGCCAGCAGTGAATTGCAGGGGGCAAACTATGGCTACACCTTC. This sequence encodes CASSELQGANYGYTF.

This chain links TRBV25-1 with TRBJ1-1; perhaps TRBD1 as D (5 bases). V lost 1 base and J 6 bases, leaving 15 bases between the germline ends. The germline V gene has CDR1 MGHDK and CDR2 SYGVNS. This CDR3 comprises 15 residues. CDR3 sequence (DNA): TGTGCCAGCAGTGAATCCGAAGACAGCCACCCTGAAGCTTTCTTT. Amino acid sequence: CASSESEDSHPEAFF.

This clone came up a few times. The chain combines TRBV18 with TRBJ1-4, with D possibly matching TRBD1 (6 bases). Trimming cost V 2 bases and J 10 bases, with 14 bases left between them. This CDR3 is 14 amino acids long. CDR1 is KGHSH, CDR2 LQKENI, per germline. CDR3 in DNA: TGTGCCAGCTCACCAGAACAGGGATGGTCAAAACTGTTTTTT. Protein sequence: CASSPEQGWSKLFF. Complete variable domain (other parts from reference TRBV18 and TRBJ1-4): NAGVMQNPRHLVRRRGQEARLRCSPMKGHSHVYWYRQLPEEGLKFMVYLQKENIIDESGMPKERFSAEFPKEGPSILRIQQVVRGDSAAYFCASSPEQGWSKLFFGSGTQLSVL.

This chain joins TRBV19 and TRBJ2-1, with 9 bases matching TRBD1. The CDR3 is made up of 15 amino acids. CDR1 and CDR2 from the germline V gene are LNHDA and SQIVND (reference sequence). Germline trimming cut 6 bases from V and 0 bases from J; bases unmatched to any gene: 3. CDR3 loop: CASRRDRVSYNEQFF. CDR3 nucleotides: TGTGCCAGTAGAAGGGACAGGGTCTCCTACAATGAGCAGTTCTTC. The complete variable domain, with remaining parts taken from reference TRBV19 and TRBJ2-1, reads DGGITQSPKYLFRKEGQNVTLSCEQNLNHDAMYWYRQDPGQGLRLIYYSQIVNDFQKGDIAEGYSVSREKKESFPLTVTSAQKNPTAFYLCASRRDRVSYNEQFFGPGTRLTVL.

The chain recombines TRBV4-3 with TRBJ1-4; the D gene is possibly TRBD1 (5 bases). Trimming removed 0 bases from V and 4 bases from J, with 9 bases in between. The CDR3 loop spans 15 amino acids. Germline CDR1 and CDR2: LGHNA and YSLEER. The CDR3 region is CASSQEAGRNEKLFF. The CDR3 coding sequence is TGCGCCAGCAGCCAAGAAGCGGGACGTAATGAAAAACTGTTTTTT.

CDR3 loop: CASSFPRTGLANSGELFF. The CDR3 DNA follows: TGTGCCAGCAGCTTCCCCCGTACGGGGTTGGCTAACTCCGGGGAGCTGTTTTTT. The chain employs TRBV7-8 and TRBJ2-2; weak D call: TRBD2 (5 bases). V was pared by 3 bases and J by 6 bases, with 23 bases between. The CDR3 is 18 residues long. Germline loops: CDR1 SGHVS, CDR2 FQNEAQ.

On this clone: Sequence at one end of the junction differs from germline and may be a read error. The gene calls are TRBV30 and TRBJ2-7, with a weak D call TRBD1 (5 bases). Germline V lookup: CDR1 GTSNPN, CDR2 SVGIG (reference sequence). CDR3 size: 13 residues. The CDR3 sequence is CAWNNPGSSEQYF. As DNA, the CDR3 is TGTGCCTGGAATAACCCAGGGTCCTCCGAGCAGTACTTC.

The chain carries TRBV5-1 and TRBJ2-7; possibly TRBD1 for D (5 bases). Germline loops: CDR1 SGHRS, CDR2 YFSETQ. V was cut by 8 bases and J by 5 bases, with 14 bases left in between. The CDR3 is 12 amino acids. CDR3: CARQDSLHEQYV. Here the CDR3 DNA reads TGCGCCAGACAAGACAGCCTCCACGAGCAGTACGTC.

The rearrangement uses TRBV5-6 and TRBJ2-5, with 8 bases fitting TRBD1. V lost 5 bases and J lost 3; bases outside the gene matches: 3. Germline V CDR1 and CDR2: SGHDT, YYEEEE. The CDR3 runs 13 residues. CDR3 region: CASRTGAEETQYF. CDR3 DNA sequence: TGTGCCAGCAGGACAGGGGCCGAAGAGACCCAGTACTTC.

This clone came up once. The chain links TRBV28 to TRBJ2-4, with D perhaps TRBD1 (5 bases). Germline V CDR1 and CDR2: MDHEN, SYDVKM. The V and J ends lost 2 bases and 2 bases respectively, with 13 bases between them. The CDR3 consists of 16 residues. CDR3 region: CASSLESKGTKNIQYF. The CDR3 DNA follows: TGTGCCAGCAGTTTAGAATCTAAGGGGACCAAAAACATTCAGTACTTC.

CDR3 residues: CASSAPLHGTNYGYTF. In DNA form, the CDR3 reads TGTGCCAGCAGCGCGCCCCTTCACGGGACTAACTATGGCTACACCTTC. The chain is built from TRBV9 and TRBJ1-2; D is unresolved. The CDR3 length is 16 residues. Trimming took off 3 bases at V and 0 bases at J, with 15 bases between the two ends. Germline-derived CDR1 and CDR2 are SGDLS and YYNGEE.

The V gene is TRBV12-5, the J gene TRBJ2-1; TRBD2 agrees at 8 bases. The CDR3 has 15 residues. J was trimmed by 6 bases and V by 1 base; bases with no gene match: 5. Germline V gene lookup returns CDR1 LGHNT and CDR2 FRNRAP. The CDR3 DNA follows: TGTGCTAGTGGTTTGGGACGGGGGGGACTCAATGAGCAGTTCTTC. Its translation is CASGLGRGGLNEQFF.